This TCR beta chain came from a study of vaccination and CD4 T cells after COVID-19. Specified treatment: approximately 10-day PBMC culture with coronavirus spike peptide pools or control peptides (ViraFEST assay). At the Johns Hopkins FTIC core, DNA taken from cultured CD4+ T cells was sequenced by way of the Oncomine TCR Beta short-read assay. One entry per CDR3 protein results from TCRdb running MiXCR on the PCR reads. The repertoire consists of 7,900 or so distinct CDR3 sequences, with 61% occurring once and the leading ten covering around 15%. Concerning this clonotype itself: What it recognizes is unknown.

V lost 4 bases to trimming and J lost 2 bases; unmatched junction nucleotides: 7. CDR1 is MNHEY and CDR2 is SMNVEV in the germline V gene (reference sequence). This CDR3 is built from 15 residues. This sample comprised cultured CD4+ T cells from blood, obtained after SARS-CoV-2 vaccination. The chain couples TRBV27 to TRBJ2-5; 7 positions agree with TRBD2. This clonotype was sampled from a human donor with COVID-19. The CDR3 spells CASSSGLVGQETQYF. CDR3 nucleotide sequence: TGTGCCAGCAGTTCCGGACTAGTCGGGCAAGAGACCCAGTACTTC.